This entry concerns a single TCR beta chain. An input of about 0.5 to 1 ug of RNA was subjected to reverse transcription using random hexamers. immunoSEQ multiplex PCR amplified TCR beta CDR3 across 54 Vbeta, 13 Jbeta. TCRdb reprocessed the immunoSEQ multiplex PCR reads via MiXCR and lists one record per CDR3 protein. Of about 300,000 distinct CDR3 sequences in the sample, about nine tenths were seen once. This sample was included in a study of CD8 T cells in Susac syndrome. The CDR3 loop spans 15 amino acids. From germline, CDR1 is SGHVS and CDR2 FQNEAQ. V was clipped by 4 bases and J by 5 bases; unmatched bases: 8.

The sequencing input was CD8+ T cells from PBMCs. The sequence was collected from a human donor with multiple sclerosis. The V and J genes are TRBV7-8 and TRBJ2-5; 9 nucleotides match TRBD1. The chain's CDR3 is CASSSGQGGRETQYF. The CDR3 region has the DNA TGTGCCAGCAGCTCGGGACAGGGAGGAAGGGAGACCCAGTACTTC.